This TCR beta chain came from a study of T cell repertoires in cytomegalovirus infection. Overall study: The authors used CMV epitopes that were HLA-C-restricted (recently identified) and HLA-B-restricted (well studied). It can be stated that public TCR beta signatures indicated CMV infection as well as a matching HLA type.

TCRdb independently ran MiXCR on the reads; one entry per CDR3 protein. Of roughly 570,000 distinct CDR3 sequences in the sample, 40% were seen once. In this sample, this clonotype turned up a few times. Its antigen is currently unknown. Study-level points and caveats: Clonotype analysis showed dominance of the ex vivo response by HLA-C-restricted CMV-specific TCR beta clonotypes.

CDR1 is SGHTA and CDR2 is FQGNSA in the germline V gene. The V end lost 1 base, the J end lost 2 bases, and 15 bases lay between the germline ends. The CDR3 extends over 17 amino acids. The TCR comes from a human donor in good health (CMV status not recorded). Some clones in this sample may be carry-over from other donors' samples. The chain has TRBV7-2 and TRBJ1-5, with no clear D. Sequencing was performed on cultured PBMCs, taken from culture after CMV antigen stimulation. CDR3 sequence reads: CASSLGWPRKGNQPQHF. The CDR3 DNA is TGTGCCAGCAGCTTAGGGTGGCCTCGGAAGGGCAATCAGCCCCAGCATTTT.